The 25 T cell receptor beta chains listed next were all sequenced from one sample in a study of T cells in Graves' hyperthyroidism and ophthalmopathy. There were TCR beta CDR3 regions amplified from RNA transcripts. TCR CDR3 regions were first amplified by RT-PCR with HTBI primers. TCRdb itself ran the multiplex PCR reads through MiXCR, one entry per CDR3 protein. The sample yields about 360,000 distinct CDR3 sequences, 13% seen once. The specimen was blood. These receptors were collected from a woman in her late teens or twenties with Graves' hyperthyroidism.

With respect to this clonotype: A much bigger clone sits one base away, suggesting this may be a read error. The DNA for the CDR3 is TGCGCCAGCAGCCAACCGGGACTAGCGGATAACGAGCAGTTCTTC. This encodes CASSQPGLADNEQFF. The genes are TRBV4-3 and TRBJ2-1, with 11 positions matching TRBD2. Trimming removed 2 bases from V and 10 bases from J; junction bases left unmatched: 7. Germline V lookup: CDR1 LGHNA, CDR2 YSLEER. The CDR3 runs 15 residues.

This clonotype was observed many times. This chain connects TRBV6-1 to TRBJ1-2, with D unresolved. Germline lookup yields CDR1 MNHNS and CDR2 SASEGT. V lost 5 bases and J lost 6, with 19 bases in between. This CDR3 spans 15 amino acids. The CDR3 coding sequence is TGTGCCAGCAGTCGCGACCATCCCCCAAGGGATGGCTACACCTTC. It translates to CASSRDHPPRDGYTF.

There are a few counts of this clonotype. The chain couples TRBV19 to TRBJ2-7; D is ambiguous. Per germline, CDR1 LNHDA and CDR2 SQIVND (reference sequence). Deletions cut 7 bases from V and 5 bases from J, with 12 bases between. The length of the CDR3 is 12 residues. The CDR3 is CASISEGNEQYF. The CDR3 DNA follows: TGTGCCAGTATTTCGGAAGGCAACGAGCAGTACTTC.

The V and J genes are TRBV27 and TRBJ2-6; no clear D gene. The germline V and J ends were trimmed by 4 bases and 0 bases, with 7 bases remaining between them. The CDR3 contains 15 residues. Germline V gene lookup returns CDR1 MNHEY and CDR2 SMNVEV (reference sequence). The DNA of the CDR3 is TGTGCCAGCAGTTCCTACTCCTCTGGGGCCAACGTCCTGACTTTC. The encoded protein is CASSSYSSGANVLTF.

The chain employs TRBV6-1 and TRBJ2-3, with 12 nucleotides matching TRBD2. The CDR3 has 16 residues. V gave up 7 bases and J gave up 4 bases; unmatched junction bases: 9. CDR1 is MNHNS, CDR2 SASEGT, per germline. The DNA of the CDR3 is TGTGCCAGCACCCGCGGACTAGCGGGAATCGCAGATACGCAGTATTTT. Its translation: CASTRGLAGIADTQYF.

In its sample, this clonotype was seen a few times. The chain couples TRBV19 to TRBJ2-5; 9 bases map to TRBD2. Germline CDR1 LNHDA, CDR2 SQIVND (reference sequence). The length of the CDR3 is 15 residues. V trimming: 3 bases; J trimming: 2 bases; junction bases outside the gene matches: 4. The CDR3 region is CASSIRAGGQETQYF. The CDR3, as DNA: TGTGCCAGTAGTATCAGGGCGGGAGGGCAAGAGACCCAGTACTTC. Looking up the rest from reference TRBV19 and TRBJ2-5 gives the full variable domain: DGGITQSPKYLFRKEGQNVTLSCEQNLNHDAMYWYRQDPGQGLRLIYYSQIVNDFQKGDIAEGYSVSREKKESFPLTVTSAQKNPTAFYLCASSIRAGGQETQYFGPGTRLLVL.

This clonotype was counted a few times. This chain joins TRBV29-1 and TRBJ1-4; D perhaps matches TRBD1 (6 bases). V was clipped by 4 bases and J by 7 bases, with 13 bases between them. The CDR3 spans 13 residues. CDR1 and CDR2 from the germline V gene are SQVTM and ANQGSEA. DNA of the CDR3: TGCAGCGTTGGCGGGGGCGGGGGTGAAAAACTGTTTTTT. It encodes CSVGGGGGEKLFF.

As to this clonotype: This may stem from a read error, because a much larger clone lies one nucleotide away. The chain recombines TRBV2 with TRBJ2-1; 7 bases line up with TRBD2. The J call could be wrong; TRBJ2-7 is a better fit for the DNA end. Germline CDR1 and CDR2: SNHLY and FYNNEI. The CDR3 is 15 amino acids. The CDR3 here is CASSEKLATYNEQYF. The DNA of the CDR3 is TGTGCCAGCAGTGAAAAACTAGCGACCTACAATGAGCAGTACTTC.

V usage is TRBV5-1 and J usage is TRBJ2-3; 9 positions agree with TRBD2. The CDR3 loop spans 15 amino acids. V shed 5 bases, J shed 5 bases, and the junction held 9 bases outside the gene matches. Germline assignment: CDR1 SGHRS and CDR2 YFSETQ. CDR3 in DNA: TGCGCCAGCAGTCCACGGCGGGAGGGAGGAGATACGCAGTATTTT. It encodes CASSPRREGGDTQYF. Using reference TRBV5-1 and TRBJ2-3 for the parts outside the CDR3, the full variable domain is KAGVTQTPRYLIKTRGQQVTLSCSPISGHRSVSWYQQTPGQGLQFLFEYFSETQRNKGNFPGRFSGRQFSNSRSEMNVSTLELGDSALYLCASSPRREGGDTQYFGPGTRLTVL.

This clonotype was found many times. The chain recombines TRBV28 with TRBJ1-1; tentative D call: TRBD1 (6 bases). Germline V gene lookup returns CDR1 MDHEN and CDR2 SYDVKM. There are 11 residues in the CDR3. With 3 bases removed from V and 9 bases from J, the gap between germline ends came to 8 bases. The CDR3 loop is CASSLDRKAFF. The CDR3 nucleotides are TGTGCCAGCAGTTTGGACAGAAAAGCTTTCTTT.

This clonotype showed up many times. This rearrangement joins TRBV20-1 to TRBJ2-7, with TRBD2 matching 11 bases. Trimming at V came to 0 bases and at J to 5 bases, leaving 12 bases not matched to a gene. CDR3 size: 17 residues. CDR1 and CDR2 (germline): DFQATT, SNEGSKA (reference sequence). The CDR3 DNA sequence: TGCAGTGCTAGAGAGCCACTAGCGGGAGTGTTCGCTGACGAGCAGTACTTC. This gives the protein CSAREPLAGVFADEQYF.

The J gene is TRBJ1-2, the V gene TRBV4-1; 7 nucleotides agree with TRBD1. The CDR3 loop spans 16 amino acids. Germline assignment: CDR1 MGHRA and CDR2 YSYEKL. Trimming took 5 bases from V and 3 from J; bases not matched to a gene: 12. The CDR3 sequence is CASSYSGQVGDYGYTF. Written as DNA, the CDR3 is TGCGCCAGCAGCTATAGTGGACAGGTCGGGGACTATGGCTACACCTTC.

The gene calls are TRBV6-2 or TRBV6-3 and TRBJ1-1; D is uncertain. Looked up from germline, CDR1 is MNHEY and CDR2 is SVGEGT. The CDR3 has 12 residues. The ends were cut back, 10 bases at V and 7 bases at J, with 16 bases in the middle. The CDR3 region is CAIWSVWGEAFF. The DNA for the CDR3 is TGTGCCATATGGTCCGTGTGGGGTGAAGCTTTCTTT.

This clonotype was counted many times. The chain uses TRBV5-1 and TRBJ2-3; no clear D gene. Germline V gives CDR1 SGHRS, CDR2 YFSETQ. The CDR3 length is 16 residues. Trimming shortened V by 4 bases and J by 2 bases, and 17 bases separated the two germline ends. CDR3: CASSLQATVPTDTQYF. DNA of the CDR3: TGCGCCAGCAGCCTCCAGGCCACAGTTCCCACAGATACGCAGTATTTT. The full variable domain, in which reference TRBV5-1 and TRBJ2-3 provide the parts outside the CDR3, is KAGVTQTPRYLIKTRGQQVTLSCSPISGHRSVSWYQQTPGQGLQFLFEYFSETQRNKGNFPGRFSGRQFSNSRSEMNVSTLELGDSALYLCASSLQATVPTDTQYFGPGTRLTVL.

The sample holds many counts of this clonotype. The CDR3: CATSKKVSYEQYF. In DNA, the CDR3 is TGTGCCACCAGCAAAAAAGTCTCCTACGAGCAGTACTTC. The V and J genes are TRBV15 and TRBJ2-7; the D is unclear. With 4 bases removed from V and 0 bases from J, the gap between germline ends came to 7 bases. The CDR3 spans 13 residues. Looked up from germline, CDR1 is LNHNV and CDR2 is YYDKDF (reference sequence).

There are many counts of this clonotype. This chain joins TRBV6-6 and TRBJ2-1; 8 bases fit TRBD2. From germline, CDR1 is MNHNY and CDR2 SVGAGI (reference sequence). CDR3 length: 16 amino acids. With V trimmed by 2 bases and J by 0 bases, 3 bases remained unmatched. CDR3 coding DNA: TGTGCCAGCAGTTACCCGCTAGCGGGCTCCTACAATGAGCAGTTCTTC. Protein product: CASSYPLAGSYNEQFF.

This rearrangement joins TRBV19 to TRBJ1-5; tentative D call: TRBD1 (5 bases). The CDR3 loop spans 16 amino acids. Germline V lookup: CDR1 LNHDA, CDR2 SQIVND (reference sequence). V lost 5 bases, J lost 0 bases, and 14 bases lay in between. The CDR3 region is CASSPAGPDSNQPQHF. CDR3 nucleotide sequence: TGTGCCAGTAGTCCGGCAGGGCCAGATAGCAATCAGCCCCAGCATTTT. Looking up the rest from reference TRBV19 and TRBJ1-5 gives the full variable domain: DGGITQSPKYLFRKEGQNVTLSCEQNLNHDAMYWYRQDPGQGLRLIYYSQIVNDFQKGDIAEGYSVSREKKESFPLTVTSAQKNPTAFYLCASSPAGPDSNQPQHFGDGTRLSIL.

This clonotype was observed at least ten times. The V call is TRBV20-1, the J call TRBJ1-2; D remains ambiguous. The CDR3 has 13 amino acids. Germline assignment: CDR1 DFQATT and CDR2 SNEGSKA (reference sequence). V was trimmed by 0 bases and J by 5 bases, leaving 10 bases between them. DNA of the CDR3: TGCAGTGCTAGAGATCTTTCGGAGTATGGCTACACCTTC. Its translation is CSARDLSEYGYTF.

This clonotype was seen repeatedly, ten times or more. V usage is TRBV2 and J usage is TRBJ1-2, with D possibly TRBD1 on 5 matching bases. CDR1 SNHLY and CDR2 FYNNEI come from the germline V gene. V gave up 6 bases and J gave up 3 bases, with 14 bases separating them. The CDR3 is 14 amino acids. The DNA for the CDR3 is TGTGCCAGCAGGGGGAGGGGTCTCGACTATGGCTACACCTTC. The encoded protein is CASRGRGLDYGYTF.

This clonotype was seen repeatedly, ten times or more. V gene TRBV7-2 combines with J gene TRBJ1-2; D is unresolved. CDR3 length equals 14 residues. The V end lost 2 bases, the J end lost 4 bases, and 11 bases lay between the germline ends. Per the germline V gene, CDR1 is SGHTA and CDR2 is FQGNSA. As DNA, the CDR3 is TGTGCCAGCAGCTTATTTCGCGCAGGCTATGGCTACACCTTC. It encodes CASSLFRAGYGYTF.

This clonotype showed up many times. As DNA, the CDR3 is TGTGCCACCATCGCGGCAGGTTACAATGAGCAGTTCTTC. Its protein product is CATIAAGYNEQFF. The J gene is TRBJ2-1, the V gene TRBV6-2 or TRBV6-3; D is ambiguous. Deletions cut 10 bases from V and 4 bases from J, with 14 bases between. CDR3 length equals 13 residues. Germline CDR1 is MNHEY and CDR2 is SVGEGT.

This clonotype showed up many times. The chain carries TRBV28 and TRBJ1-1; 8 positions match TRBD1. J was trimmed by 11 bases and V by 4 bases; bases with no gene match: 12. The germline CDR1 and CDR2 sequences are MDHEN and SYDVKM. The CDR3 spans 14 residues. The CDR3 is CASSSRDRIRMAFF. The CDR3, as DNA: TGTGCCAGCAGTTCCCGGGACAGGATCCGTATGGCTTTCTTT.

This clonotype was seen ten or more times. The chain is built from TRBV7-2 and TRBJ2-7; 12 nucleotides line up with TRBD2. The V gene end was trimmed by 5 bases and the J gene end by 5 bases; junction bases not matched to a gene: 4. There are 14 residues in the CDR3. The germline gives CDR1 SGHTA, CDR2 FQGNSA. CDR3 nucleotide sequence: TGTGCCAGCAGCCGGACTAGCGGGACCCACGAGCAGTACTTC. Its translation: CASSRTSGTHEQYF.

In this sample, this clonotype turned up many times. This rearrangement joins TRBV3-1 to TRBJ1-5, with no clear D. The germline CDR1 and CDR2 sequences are LGHDT and YNNKEL (reference sequence). CDR3 length: 14 amino acids. Trimming removed 2 bases from V and 7 bases from J, with 12 bases in between. The CDR3 region is CASSQRRGGQPQHF. The CDR3 coding sequence is TGTGCCAGCAGCCAACGGCGGGGTGGACAGCCCCAGCATTTT.

This clonotype was detected many times. The V and J genes are TRBV7-3 and TRBJ2-2, with D unresolved. The CDR3 has 13 amino acids. Trimming left V 5 bases short and J 2 bases short, with 6 bases between. Germline-derived CDR1 and CDR2 are SGHTA and FQGTGA. The CDR3 DNA is TGTGCCAGCAGCCCTCGAAACACCGGGGAGCTGTTTTTT. Translated, it gives CASSPRNTGELFF.